One and the same sample provided the 20 T cell receptor beta chains below, sequenced in a study of blood T cell repertoires in COVID-19. Assay: immunoSEQ multiplex PCR; the TCRdb copy retains only in-frame clones and omits some. This table has 50,000 to 60,000 clones, about 89% appearing once. The sequencing sample was made of peripheral blood. All receptors derive from a human donor in a cohort sampled during active COVID-19.

The chain links TRBV6-6 to TRBJ2-7; D is perhaps TRBD1 (6 bases). The germline V gene has CDR1 MNHNY and CDR2 SVGAGI (reference sequence). Trimming left V 4 bases short and J 5 bases short, with 18 bases between. The CDR3 is 15 residues long. CDR3 sequence reads: CASSSTGTPLDEQYV. The CDR3 nucleotides are TGTGCCAGCAGTTCCACAGGGACCCCTCTCGACGAGCAGTACGTC.

The gene calls are TRBV28 and TRBJ1-2; 7 nucleotides agree with TRBD1. Germline V gene data show CDR1 as MDHEN and CDR2 as SYDVKM. The CDR3 has 16 amino acids. The junction had 14 bases not matched to a gene; V was cut back by 7 bases and J by 3 bases. The DNA for the CDR3 is TGTGCCAGCAACCAAGCCTCACTGACAGGGTACTATGGCTACACCTTC. As protein: CASNQASLTGYYGYTF.

This chain connects TRBV11-3 to TRBJ1-1; 8 nucleotides line up with TRBD1. The CDR3 totals 15 residues. V gave up 1 base and J gave up 1 base; unmatched junction bases: 2. Germline assignment: CDR1 SGHNT and CDR2 YENEEA. The CDR3 here is CASSLGGQGNTEAFF. CDR3 DNA sequence: TGTGCCAGCAGCTTAGGTGGACAGGGGAACACTGAAGCTTTCTTT.

The chain is built from TRBV2 and TRBJ2-7; 10 bases agree with TRBD2. The CDR3 runs to 14 residues. V dropped 5 bases and J dropped 6; count of bases not matched to a gene: 7. CDR1 and CDR2 from the germline V gene are SNHLY and FYNNEI. The CDR3 nucleotides are TGTGCCAGCAGTTCGAGCGGGGGGGCGTCCGAGCAGTACTTC. As protein: CASSSSGGASEQYF.

The J gene is TRBJ2-1, the V gene TRBV6-5; weak D call: TRBD1 (6 bases). CDR3 length: 16 amino acids. Germline V gives CDR1 MNHEY, CDR2 SVGAGI. The V and J ends lost 4 bases and 1 base respectively, with 14 bases between them. As DNA, the CDR3 is TGTGCCAGCAGTTCCCCCCTACAGGGTTCCTACAATGAGCAGTTCTTC. It encodes CASSSPLQGSYNEQFF.

The V gene is TRBV6-4, the J gene TRBJ1-2; 8 bases are shared with TRBD1. V lost 6 bases, J lost 0 bases, and 9 bases stayed unmatched. Per germline, CDR1 MRHNA and CDR2 SNTAGT. CDR3 length: 16 amino acids. The CDR3, as DNA: TGTGCCAGCAGCGACGGAGGACAGGGCCCTAACTATGGCTACACCTTC. Protein product: CASSDGGQGPNYGYTF.

The rearrangement links TRBV5-1 to TRBJ1-4; possibly TRBD1 for D (6 bases). CDR3 size: 14 residues. Trimming took 4 bases from V and 10 from J, leaving 17 bases between them. Germline CDR1 is SGHRS and CDR2 is YFSETQ. CDR3 DNA: TGCGCCAGCAGCGCGGACAGAGTTCGGGGAAAACTGTTTTTT. It translates to CASSADRVRGKLFF.

Notes on this clone: The junction departs from germline at one end; a sequencing error may be responsible. The chain links TRBV29-1 to TRBJ2-3, with 10 bases matching TRBD2. The CDR3 is made up of 11 amino acids. CDR1 is SQVTM, CDR2 ANQGSEA, per germline. CDR3 protein: CSVEVGTSVDF. For the CDR3, the DNA is TGCAGCGTTGAAGTGGGGACTAGCGTGGATTTT.

The V and J genes are TRBV7-9 and TRBJ1-1; D is uncertain. The germline V gene encodes CDR1 SEHNR and CDR2 FQNEAQ (reference sequence). This CDR3 is 13 amino acids long. Deletions cut 2 bases from V and 7 bases from J, with 11 bases between. The CDR3, as DNA: TGTGCCAGCAGCTTAAGTATGGTAGATGAAGCTTTCTTT. It is translated as CASSLSMVDEAFF.

This chain connects TRBV19 to TRBJ2-3; 11 nucleotides match TRBD1. This CDR3 region has 15 residues. V lost 5 bases to trimming and J lost 3 bases; unmatched junction nucleotides: 4. Germline V gene lookup returns CDR1 LNHDA and CDR2 SQIVND (reference sequence). The CDR3 is CASSPRDRGTDTQYF. For the CDR3, the DNA is TGTGCCAGTAGTCCCCGGGACAGGGGGACAGATACGCAGTATTTT.

The V gene is TRBV5-4, the J gene TRBJ2-5; 12 positions match TRBD2. CDR1 is SGHNT and CDR2 is YYREEE in the germline V gene (reference sequence). CDR3 size: 17 residues. The ends lost 0 bases at V and 3 bases at J; junction bases unmatched: 6. The CDR3 region is CASSLGLAGAPEETQYF. The CDR3 region has the DNA TGTGCCAGCAGCTTGGGACTAGCGGGGGCCCCAGAAGAGACCCAGTACTTC.

This chain uses TRBV27 with TRBJ2-5; D is perhaps TRBD2 (6 bases). Germline lookup yields CDR1 MNHEY and CDR2 SMNVEV (reference sequence). V was pared by 0 bases and J by 10 bases, with 18 bases between. CDR3 length equals 15 residues. Here the CDR3 DNA reads TGTGCCAGCAGTTTATCTGGTAGCGGCCAAGGACACCAGTACTTC. Encoded protein: CASSLSGSGQGHQYF.

As to this clone: An end of the junction does not agree with germline; a read error may underlie this. The chain combines TRBV28 with TRBJ2-7; 7 nucleotides match TRBD2. This CDR3 has 12 amino acids. Germline CDR1 and CDR2: MDHEN and SYDVKM. The CDR3 reads CASSSGGIPPWF. CDR3 coding DNA: TGTGCCAGCAGTTCCGGGGGGATCCCCCCTTGGTTC.

J is TRBJ2-3 and V is TRBV3-1 (or the pseudogene TRBV3-2), with D maybe TRBD2 (6 bases). Germline V gene lookup returns CDR1 LGHDT and CDR2 YNNKEL (reference sequence). The CDR3 has 16 residues. Trimming shortened V by 4 bases and J by 5 bases, and 19 bases separated the two germline ends. CDR3 bases: TGTGCCAGCAGCCCCCGGGGTGGCGGGGAATTAGATACGCAGTATTTT. Amino acids: CASSPRGGGELDTQYF.

V usage is TRBV3-1 (or the pseudogene TRBV3-2) and J usage is TRBJ1-3; 8 positions agree with TRBD1. With V trimmed by 1 base and J by 3 bases, 5 bases remained unmatched. This CDR3 is 16 amino acids long. Germline loops: CDR1 LGHDT, CDR2 YNNKEL (reference sequence). CDR3 DNA sequence: TGTGCCAGCAGCCAAGGGACAGGGTGGGGTGGAAACACCATATATTTT. Translated: CASSQGTGWGGNTIYF.

This chain links TRBV30 with TRBJ1-2; a possible D gene is TRBD1 (6 bases). Deletions cut 4 bases from V and 8 bases from J, with 14 bases between. Germline CDR1 and CDR2: GTSNPN and SVGIG (reference sequence). The CDR3 contains 12 residues. The CDR3 DNA reads as TGTGCCTGGACACAGGGAATAGGGGGCTACACCTTC. Its translation: CAWTQGIGGYTF.

The rearrangement uses TRBV27 and TRBJ1-2, with 7 bases aligning to TRBD1. The CDR3 loop spans 14 amino acids. The V gene's germline CDR1 is MNHEY and CDR2 SMNVEV (reference sequence). Trimming cost V 5 bases and J 4 bases; bases outside gene matches: 7. CDR3 sequence reads: CASSPHGTAYGYTF. CDR3 nucleotides: TGTGCCAGCAGTCCCCACGGGACAGCCTATGGCTACACCTTC.

This chain uses TRBV6-4 with TRBJ2-3, with 7 bases fitting TRBD1. The germline V gene encodes CDR1 MRHNA and CDR2 SNTAGT. This CDR3 is 15 amino acids long. V lost 5 bases and J lost 4; bases outside the gene matches: 9. The CDR3: CASSSTGTTPDTQYF. CDR3 in DNA: TGTGCCAGCAGTTCGACAGGGACAACCCCAGATACGCAGTATTTT.

The chain uses TRBV7-8 and TRBJ2-3; 10 bases line up with TRBD2. Looked up from germline, CDR1 is SGHVS and CDR2 is FQNEAQ. The CDR3 runs 16 residues. V shed 2 bases, J shed 3 bases, and the junction held 5 bases outside the gene matches. DNA for the CDR3: TGTGCCAGCAGCTTACGAGCGGGGGGGCTAACAGATACGCAGTATTTT. Translating gives CASSLRAGGLTDTQYF.

The J gene is TRBJ2-2, the V gene TRBV30; D is perhaps TRBD2 (5 bases). Per germline, CDR1 GTSNPN and CDR2 SVGIG (reference sequence). The CDR3 totals 14 residues. The ends were cut back, 4 bases at V and 4 bases at J, with 13 bases in the middle. CDR3 amino acids: CAWNTRSGTGELFF. The DNA for the CDR3 is TGTGCCTGGAATACTAGGAGTGGCACCGGGGAGCTGTTTTTT.